This T cell receptor beta chain was sequenced for a study of Ad26.COV2.S vaccination and SARS-CoV-2 variants. Method: immunoSEQ multiplex PCR; TCRdb's copy keeps in-frame clones and lacks some. The top ten clones hold roughly a tenth of a sample with about 240,000 clones, 70% to 90% of them seen once. Treatment described: roughly 20 received Ad26.COV2.S at low or high dose, single or two shots; about five received placebo; per-sample allocation not given. Day 63 after the first injection of vaccine or placebo was the sampling time. The sequenced sample was peripheral blood, obtained in a trial of Ad26.COV2.S vaccine versus placebo. The receptor was derived from a person between 18 and 59 years old who received the Ad26.COV2.S COVID-19 vaccine or a placebo.

CDR3 amino acids: CASSLSSGDIYEQYF. CDR3 coding DNA: TGTGCCAGCAGCTTGAGTAGCGGGGATATCTACGAGCAGTACTTC. The chain carries TRBV7-2 and TRBJ2-7, with 8 bases that match TRBD2. The ends lost 3 bases at V and 3 bases at J; junction bases unmatched: 7. Looked up from germline, CDR1 is SGHTA and CDR2 is FQGNSA. This CDR3 has 15 residues.